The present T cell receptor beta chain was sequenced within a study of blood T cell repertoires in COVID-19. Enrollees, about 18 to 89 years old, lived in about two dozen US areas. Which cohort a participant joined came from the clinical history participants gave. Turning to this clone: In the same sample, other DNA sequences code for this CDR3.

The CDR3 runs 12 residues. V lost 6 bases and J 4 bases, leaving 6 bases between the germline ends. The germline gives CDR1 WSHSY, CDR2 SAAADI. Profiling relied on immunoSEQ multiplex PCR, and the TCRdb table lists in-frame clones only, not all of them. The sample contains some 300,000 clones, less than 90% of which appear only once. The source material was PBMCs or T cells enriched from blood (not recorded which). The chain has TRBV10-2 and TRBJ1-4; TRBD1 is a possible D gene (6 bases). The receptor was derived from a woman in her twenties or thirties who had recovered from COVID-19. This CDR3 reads CASRQGNEKLFF. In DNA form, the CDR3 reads TGCGCCAGCAGACAGGGTAATGAAAAACTGTTTTTT.